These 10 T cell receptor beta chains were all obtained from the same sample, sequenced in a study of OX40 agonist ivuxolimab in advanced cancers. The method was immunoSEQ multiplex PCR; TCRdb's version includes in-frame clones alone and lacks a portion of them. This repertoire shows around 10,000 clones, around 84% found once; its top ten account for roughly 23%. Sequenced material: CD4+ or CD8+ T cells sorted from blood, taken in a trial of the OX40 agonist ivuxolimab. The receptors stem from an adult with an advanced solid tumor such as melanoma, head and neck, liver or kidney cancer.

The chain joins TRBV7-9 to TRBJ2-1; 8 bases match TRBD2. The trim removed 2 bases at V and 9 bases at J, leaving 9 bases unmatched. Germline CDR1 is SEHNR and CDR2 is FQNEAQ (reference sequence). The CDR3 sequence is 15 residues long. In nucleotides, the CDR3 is TGTGCCAGCAGCTTAACAGCGGGAGCTGACACTGAGCAGTTCTTC. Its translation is CASSLTAGADTEQFF.

This chain's CDR3 is CASSWQGAGVSIGDTDTQYF. In nucleotides, the CDR3 is TGTGCCAGCAGTTGGCAGGGGGCAGGTGTTAGTATAGGCGACACAGATACGCAGTATTTT. The chain links TRBV27 to TRBJ2-3; 8 bases match TRBD1. J was trimmed by 2 bases and V by 4 bases; bases with no gene match: 20. Germline lookup yields CDR1 MNHEY and CDR2 SMNVEV (reference sequence). This CDR3 has 20 amino acids.

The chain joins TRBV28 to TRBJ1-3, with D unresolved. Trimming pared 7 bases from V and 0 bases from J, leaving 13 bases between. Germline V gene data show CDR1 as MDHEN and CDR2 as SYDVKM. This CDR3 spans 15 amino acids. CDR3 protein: CASINPLSSGNTIYF. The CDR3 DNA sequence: TGTGCCAGCATCAATCCCCTGAGCTCTGGAAACACCATATATTTT. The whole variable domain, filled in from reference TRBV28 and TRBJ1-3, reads DVKVTQSSRYLVKRTGEKVFLECVQDMDHENMFWYRQDPGLGLRLIYFSYDVKMKEKGDIPEGYSVSREKKERFSLILESASTNQTSMYLCASINPLSSGNTIYFGEGSWLTVV.

Here the CDR3 DNA reads TGTGCCAGCAGCTTAGGAGGGAGCGACGACAATGAGCAGTTCTTC. Translating it yields CASSLGGSDDNEQFF. This chain connects TRBV11-1 to TRBJ2-1; TRBD2 might be the D (5 bases). Per the germline V gene, CDR1 is SGHAT and CDR2 is FQDESV (reference sequence). The ends were cut back, 1 base at V and 5 bases at J, with 12 bases in the middle. The CDR3 length is 15 residues.

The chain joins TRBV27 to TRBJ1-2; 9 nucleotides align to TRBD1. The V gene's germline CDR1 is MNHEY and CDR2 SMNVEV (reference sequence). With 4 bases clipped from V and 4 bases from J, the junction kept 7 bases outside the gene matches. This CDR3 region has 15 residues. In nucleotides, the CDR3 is TGTGCCAGCAGTTCACAGGGGGCGCCTGGCTATGGCTACACCTTC. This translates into CASSSQGAPGYGYTF.

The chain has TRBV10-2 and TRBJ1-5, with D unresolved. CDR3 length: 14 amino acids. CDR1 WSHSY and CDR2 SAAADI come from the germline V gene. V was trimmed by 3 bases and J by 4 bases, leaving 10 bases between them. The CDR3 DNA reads TGCGCCAGCAGTGATGGCCGGTGGAATCAGCCCCAGCATTTT. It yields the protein CASSDGRWNQPQHF.

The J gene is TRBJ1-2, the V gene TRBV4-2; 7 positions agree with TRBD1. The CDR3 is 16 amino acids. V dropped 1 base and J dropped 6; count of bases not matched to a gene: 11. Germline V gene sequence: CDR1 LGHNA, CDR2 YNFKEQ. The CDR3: CASSQVQGEFLDGYTF. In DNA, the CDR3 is TGTGCCAGCAGCCAAGTTCAGGGGGAATTTCTGGATGGCTACACCTTC.

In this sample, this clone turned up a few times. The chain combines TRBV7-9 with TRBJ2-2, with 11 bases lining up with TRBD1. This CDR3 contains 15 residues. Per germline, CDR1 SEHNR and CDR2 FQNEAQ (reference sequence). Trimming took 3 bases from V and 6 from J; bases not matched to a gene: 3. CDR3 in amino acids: CASSFGTGGAGELFF. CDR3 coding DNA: TGTGCCAGCAGCTTCGGGACAGGGGGAGCCGGGGAGCTGTTTTTT.

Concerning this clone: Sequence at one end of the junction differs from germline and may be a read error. CDR3 sequence: CASSQDLAGGLLSYEQYF. Written as DNA, the CDR3 is TGCGCCAGCAGCCAAGACCTAGCGGGAGGTCTGTTATCCTACGAGCAGTACTTC. V and J are TRBV5-4 and TRBJ2-7; 11 nucleotides line up with TRBD2. The germline gives CDR1 SGHNT, CDR2 YYREEE (reference sequence). The CDR3 has 18 residues.

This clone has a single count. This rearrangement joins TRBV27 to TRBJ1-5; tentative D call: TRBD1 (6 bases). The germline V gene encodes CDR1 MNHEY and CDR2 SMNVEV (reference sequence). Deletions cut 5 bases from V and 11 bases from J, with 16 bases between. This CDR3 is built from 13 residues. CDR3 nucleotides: TGTGCCAGCAGTGAGACAGGCTCTTGGACCCAGCATTTT. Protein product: CASSETGSWTQHF.